The present entry profiles one T cell receptor beta chain with its context. This clone showed up just once. The antigen it recognizes is unknown. Base qualities were left out, and no much larger clone turns up one base away. This entry belongs to a study of blood T cell repertoires in COVID-19 (dated by TCRdb to 2018 to 2021). Study-wide context: Samples from collaborators originated in the United States, Italy and Spain and spanned both the acute and convalescent phases of COVID-19. The dataset comprised deeply sampled blood TCRbeta repertoires from subjects exposed to, actively infected with, or recovered from COVID-19. Where available, HLA class I and class II types were taken from metadata supplied by the sample provider and were not determined by assay-based typing. The repertoires were made available in a free public database intended to serve as a resource for research on the immune response to SARS-CoV-2. A de-identified subject ID, COVID-19 status, age in years and sex were almost always included in the sample metadata. Samples came from the ongoing ImmuneRACE study (first 160 participants) plus 1,254 subjects from 6 global collaborators. The material from the prospective study consisted of cDNA or gDNA derived from T cells, B-cell-depleted T cells, or PBMCs. Results and caveats for the whole study, not just this receptor: Clinical and demographic metadata were provided uncurated, with the amount varying by source and participant.

Participants in the prospective study were aged about 18 to 95 years, lived in under 30 United States geographic areas, and enrolled through a virtual design. To assign participants to cohorts, the prospective study relied on clinical history that participants themselves reported in a screening survey and a study questionnaire. Recovered participants in ImmuneRACE Cohort 3 were defined as having two consecutive negative NP/OP PCR tests, clearance from a healthcare professional, or resolution of symptoms. In the prospective study, whole blood, serum and a nasopharyngeal or oropharyngeal swab were collected from each participant by mobile phlebotomists. Over a roughly two-month period, participants in the prospective study had the option of providing additional blood draws and questionnaires. Blood samples from the prospective study were shipped frozen or at room temperature prior to DNA extraction.

The CDR3 spans 14 residues, from the cysteine through the phenylalanine. Only CDR3 DNA remains: 42 bases, in frame from the first base. V loses 1 base at its end and J loses 5 bases; junction bases beyond the gene matches: 3. Sequences LGHNT (CDR1) and FRNRAP (CDR2) are obtained from the germline V gene. TCRbeta CDR3 regions were amplified from genomic DNA using the immunoSEQ Assay, a bias-controlled multiplex PCR. On the study's bioinformatics: Within the assay, amplification of reference gene primers was used to estimate how many nucleated cells each sample contained. To quantify the absolute abundance of each unique TCRbeta CDR3 rearrangement, sequence reads were collapsed and filtered. For each sample, productive Simpson clonality was calculated as the square root of Simpson's diversity index across productive rearrangements. TCRdb limited this immuneACCESS table to in-frame rearrangements with V and J called. A share of clones is missing; checked studies link under half to unresolved V genes, and the rest is unexplained. The V and J calls and the clone size are those of that table, but D and trimming were determined from the DNA. The sample table lists 450,000 or so clones, around 91% of them with a count of one. 0.6% of the sample is taken by the ten largest.

The sequence was collected from a man between 18 and 35 years old who had recovered from COVID-19. The chain was built from TRBV12-5 and TRBJ1-1; TRBD1 agrees with 8 junctional bases. The sample taken for sequencing was PBMCs or T cells enriched from blood (not recorded which). The encoded CDR3 is CASGLGTGWTEAFF. The DNA sequence is as follows: TGTGCTAGTGGTTTGGGGACAGGGTGGACTGAAGCTTTCTTT.